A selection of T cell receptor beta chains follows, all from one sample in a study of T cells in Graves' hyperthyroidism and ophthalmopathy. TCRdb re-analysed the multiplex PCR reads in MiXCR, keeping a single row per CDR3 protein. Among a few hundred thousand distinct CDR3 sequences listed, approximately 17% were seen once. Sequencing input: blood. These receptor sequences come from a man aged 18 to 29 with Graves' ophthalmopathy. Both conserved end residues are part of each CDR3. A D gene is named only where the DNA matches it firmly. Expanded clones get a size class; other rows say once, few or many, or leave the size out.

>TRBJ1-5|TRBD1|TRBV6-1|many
CASSGQGAGQPQHF
TGTGCCAGCAGTGGACAGGGGGCAGGTCAGCCCCAGCATTTT
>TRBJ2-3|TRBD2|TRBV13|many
CASSPTSGGDLNTDTQYF
TGTGCCAGCAGCCCGACTAGCGGGGGCGATCTAAACACAGATACGCAGTATTTT
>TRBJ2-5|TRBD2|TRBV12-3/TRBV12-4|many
CASSFHGGGETQYF
TGTGCCAGCAGTTTTCACGGGGGGGGTGAGACCCAGTACTTC
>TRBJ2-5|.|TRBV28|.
CASSLSPYF
TGTGCCAGCAGTTTATCTCCGTACTTC
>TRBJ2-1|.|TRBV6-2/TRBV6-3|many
CASSYSGQEQFF
TGTGCCAGCAGTTACTCAGGCCAGGAGCAGTTCTTC
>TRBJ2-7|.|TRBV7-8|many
CASREQGEQYF
TGTGCCAGCAGGGAACAGGGTGAGCAGTACTTC
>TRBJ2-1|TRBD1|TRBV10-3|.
CAISEGQGYNEQFF
TGTGCCATCAGTGAAGGACAGGGCTACAATGAGCAGTTCTTC
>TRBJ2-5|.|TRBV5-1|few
CASSLVRRFQETQYF
TGCGCCAGCAGCTTGGTCCGCAGATTCCAAGAGACCCAGTACTTC
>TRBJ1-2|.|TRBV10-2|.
CASSEATGTPNYGYTF
TGCGCCAGCAGTGAGGCCACCGGGACACCAAACTATGGCTACACCTTC
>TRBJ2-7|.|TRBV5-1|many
CASSLEGHNYEQYF
TGCGCCAGCAGCTTGGAGGGACACAACTACGAGCAGTACTTC
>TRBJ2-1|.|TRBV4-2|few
CASSQDSALARNEQFF
TGTGCCAGCAGCCAAGATTCGGCGCTAGCGCGCAATGAGCAGTTCTTC
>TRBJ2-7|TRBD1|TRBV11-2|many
CASSMDRDYEQYF
TGTGCCAGCAGCATGGACAGGGACTACGAGCAGTACTTC
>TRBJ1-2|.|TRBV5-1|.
CASSLVGQLAYGYTF
TGCGCCAGCAGCTTGGTAGGGCAGTTAGCCTATGGCTACACCTTC
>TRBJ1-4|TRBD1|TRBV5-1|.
CASSEGADPIEKLFF
TGCGCCAGCAGCGAGGGGGCGGACCCTATCGAAAAACTGTTTTTT
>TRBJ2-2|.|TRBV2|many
CASSEEFTGELFF
TGTGCCAGCAGTGAAGAGTTCACCGGGGAGCTGTTTTTT
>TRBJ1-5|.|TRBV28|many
CASTSPRDSIAQHF
TGTGCCAGCACCTCCCCACGGGATAGTATTGCCCAGCATTTT
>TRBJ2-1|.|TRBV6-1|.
CASSPQLIYEQFF
TGTGCCAGCAGCCCCCAGCTAATTTATGAGCAGTTCTTC
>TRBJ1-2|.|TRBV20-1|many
CSASVGSNYGYTF
TGCAGTGCTAGCGTAGGGTCAAACTATGGCTACACCTTC
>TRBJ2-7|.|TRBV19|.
CASSIGRAYNEQYF
TGTGCCAGTAGTATAGGCAGGGCTTACAATGAGCAGTACTTC
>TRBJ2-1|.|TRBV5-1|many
CASSLMLGHNEQFF
TGCGCCAGCAGCTTGATGTTAGGTCACAATGAGCAGTTCTTC
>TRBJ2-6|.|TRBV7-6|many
CASSSLGSGANVLTF
TGTGCCAGCAGCTCCTTAGGATCTGGGGCCAACGTCCTGACTTTC
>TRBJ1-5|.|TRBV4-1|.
CASSRIGPQPQHF
TGCGCCAGCAGCCGCATAGGCCCCCAGCCCCAGCATTTT
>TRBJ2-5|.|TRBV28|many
CASSLWAGYQETQYF
TGTGCCAGCAGTTTATGGGCAGGATACCAAGAGACCCAGTACTTC
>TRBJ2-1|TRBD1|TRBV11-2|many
CASSPRDRPYNEQFF
TGTGCCAGCAGCCCCCGGGACAGGCCCTACAATGAGCAGTTCTTC
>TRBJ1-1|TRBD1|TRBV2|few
CATIGNRGTEAFF
TGTGCCACCATAGGTAACAGGGGCACTGAAGCTTTCTTT
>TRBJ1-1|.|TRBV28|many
CASKPSRGGWMNTEAFF
TGTGCCAGTAAACCCTCAAGGGGGGGATGGATGAACACTGAAGCTTTCTTT
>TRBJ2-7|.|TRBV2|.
CASSLLPGTVMNEQYF
TGTGCCAGCAGCCTCCTTCCCGGGACGGTCATGAACGAGCAGTACTTC
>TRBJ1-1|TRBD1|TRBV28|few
CANATPGGARTEAFF
TGTGCCAACGCTACGCCAGGGGGCGCGAGGACTGAAGCTTTCTTT
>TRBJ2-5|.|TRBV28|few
CASSLSGTAGMYF
TGTGCCAGCAGTTTATCCGGGACCGCGGGTATGTACTTC
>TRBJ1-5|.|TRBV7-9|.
CASSLWVGRGNQPQHF
TGTGCCAGCAGCTTGTGGGTCGGGAGGGGCAATCAGCCCCAGCATTTT
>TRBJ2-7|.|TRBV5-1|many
CASTSPLPPYEQYF
TGCGCCAGCACCTCGCCTCTCCCTCCGTACGAGCAGTACTTC
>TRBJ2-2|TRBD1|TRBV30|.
CAWDRVLNTGELFF
TGTGCCTGGGACAGGGTACTCAACACCGGGGAGCTGTTTTTT
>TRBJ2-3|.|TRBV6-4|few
CASSPGHAGTDTQYF
TGTGCCAGCAGCCCTGGACACGCCGGCACAGATACGCAGTATTTT
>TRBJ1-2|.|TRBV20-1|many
CSASRGADGYTF
TGCAGTGCCTCGAGGGGGGCGGATGGCTACACCTTC